This T cell receptor beta chain was identified during a study of cytomegalovirus exposure and HLA in healthy donors. It was with 60 Vbeta and 13 Jbeta primers that the PCR ran. Generated by immunoSEQ multiplex PCR, the TCRdb table keeps only in-frame clones and is missing some. The data hold some 160,000 clones, with approximately 72% observed a single time. J lost 2 bases, V lost 4 bases, and 8 bases had no gene match. The germline CDR1 and CDR2 sequences are SGDLS and YYNGEE. This CDR3 is built from 15 residues. Study findings and constraints: Researchers catalogued approximately 160 TCR beta chains as cytomegalovirus-associated. TCR beta sequences reportedly predicted most subjects' HLA-A and HLA-B alleles accurately. Some V segments, including TRBV6-2 and TRBV6-3, were excluded as indistinguishable. Among donors in an Asian-associated ancestry cluster, a later analysis reportedly found fewer N-insertions than the roughly 700-donor mean.

Remarks on this clone: The antigen is not known.

The chain combines TRBV9 with TRBJ1-1, with 7 bases lining up with TRBD1. This TCR derives from a man aged 35 to 55 in good health and CMV-seronegative. The sequencing input was PBMCs. This CDR3 reads CASSRGTARNTEAFF. For the CDR3, the DNA is TGTGCCAGCAGCCGAGGGACAGCACGCAACACTGAAGCTTTCTTT.